This T cell receptor (beta chain) was recovered during a study of T cells in Graves' hyperthyroidism and ophthalmopathy (dated by TCRdb to 2018 to 2020). About the full investigation: Peripheral blood was collected at initial diagnosis, before any treatment. An independent validation cohort of 18 to 20 hyperthyroidism patients and approximately 17 patients who later progressed to ophthalmopathy tested prospective prediction of ophthalmopathy. A discovery cohort of about a hundred patients, roughly 45 with Graves' ophthalmopathy and 57 with stable Graves' hyperthyroidism, was used to find distinguishing TCR V-J signatures. For training and testing, the 95 to 100 patients in the discovery cohort were randomly divided in a 7:3 ratio. The paper describes TCR Vbeta CDR3 sequencing of some 130 peripheral blood samples, made up of fewer than 50 ophthalmopathy patients, approximately 76 hyperthyroidism patients and about 17 progressor patients. The study also compared thyroid tissue and blood T-cell repertoires from a handful of Graves' hyperthyroidism patients. After sampling, hyperthyroidism patients received methimazole starting at 30 mg daily, and ophthalmopathy patients received high-dose intravenous methylprednisolone. Broad study findings and their caveats: A model built on a 13 V-J signature distinguished ophthalmopathy from stable hyperthyroidism, reaching around 90% sensitivity and about 81% specificity in cross-validation and 80%/75% in testing. In validation, the model predicted progression to ophthalmopathy with around 71% sensitivity and 72% to 85% specificity, a median of 6.5 months before onset. Sample size was not statistically predetermined, and investigators were not blinded to group allocation. Most expanded thyroid clonotypes (frequency above 0.001) were also detected in blood, suggesting blood repertoires may reflect thyroid immune responses.

CDR3 length: 14 amino acids, cysteine to phenylalanine. Only the CDR3 region is kept as DNA, spanning 42 bases read in frame from base 1. The germline V gene gives CDR1 as SGHDN and CDR2 as FVKESK. From V the trimming removes 4 bases and from J it removes 5 bases, while the gene matches leave 7 bases of the junction unaccounted for. Ophthalmopathy patients had moderately to severely active disease, with a Clinical Activity Score of 3 or more, a NOSPECS grade of 4 or more, and a disease duration of less than 3 months. Exclusion was applied to patients with uncontrolled infections, other autoimmune diseases, pregnancy or lactation. Clinical symptoms, serum thyroxine and TRAb, thyroid ultrasound, and orbital computed tomography formed the basis for the diagnoses. Ficoll-Paque density gradient centrifugation was used to isolate PBMCs from 8.5 to 10 ml of fresh peripheral blood. Total RNA was extracted with Trizol reagent, and quality was checked on an Agilent 2100 Bioanalyzer.

The TCR beta CDR3 regions were amplified from RNA transcripts. A first-round RT-PCR of the TCR CDR3 used the HTBI primer set with the Qiagen OneStep RT-PCR kit. Libraries were constructed in a second round of multiplex PCR, after which size selection and purification were carried out. The libraries were sequenced on an Illumina HiSeq2000 using paired-end 100 bp reads. The original methods were these. Raw data were processed with SOAPnuke, discarding reads with adapters, uncalled bases, mean Phred below 15, or no exact constant-primer or identifier match. COPE v1.2.5 was used to merge high-quality paired reads, and clonotypes were defined as unique nucleotide sequences. MiTCR v1.1 was used to align the clonotypes against IMGT TRBV, TRBD and TRBJ reference segments. The analysis was restricted to V-J combinations with a frequency above 0.0001, which together covered approximately 99% of the repertoires. The TCS score was defined as F50 (clonal expansion) divided by E x V (chaos), with BLOSUM62-based TCRdist calculated between CDR3 peptides within each V-J. Welch's t-statistics and random forest reduced 514 V-J features to about 12, which were used in a naive Bayes classifier (R e1071). TCRdb itself trimmed the public reads at Q25 with fastp, ran MiXCR and retained productive beta chains. Each record represents a unique CDR3 protein, reported with the most common genes and DNA among its rows. These V and J calls derive from TCRdb rather than the authors' analysis. The sample table shows around 240,000 distinct CDR3 sequences, and approximately 16% are seen once. The ten largest clones capture around 26% of the sample.

In its sample, this clonotype was seen many times. Its target antigen remains unknown. Base qualities are missing; no much larger clone stands one base away. This sequence originates from a woman under 30 with Graves' ophthalmopathy. Sequencing was carried out using blood. Rearrangement joined TRBV14 to TRBJ2-5; the junction holds 7 bases that match TRBD2. For the CDR3, the sequence is CASSRSSGWETQYF. DNA sequence: TGTGCCAGCAGCCGGTCTAGCGGATGGGAGACCCAGTACTTC. Outside the CDR3, residues come from the reference TRBV14 and TRBJ2-5 proteins, so the full variable domain is: EAGVTQFPSHSVIEKGQTVTLRCDPISGHDNLYWYRRVMGKEIKFLLHFVKESKQDESGMPNNRFLAERTGGTYSTLKVQPAELEDSGVYFCASSRSSGWETQYFGPGTRLLVL.